This record covers a single T cell receptor (beta chain). Its target is unknown. Focal radiation plus CTLA-4 blockade with ipilimumab was administered to patients who had chemo-refractory metastatic non-small-cell lung cancer. These data originate in a study of radiotherapy plus CTLA-4 blockade in lung cancer. For the study at large: Among enrolled patients, roughly 20% responded and roughly 31% achieved disease control.

Method: immunoSEQ multiplex PCR; TCRdb's copy keeps in-frame clones and lacks some. The data hold roughly 66,000 clones, with around 83% observed a single time. Study-wide points: Dynamics of early blood T cell clones, together with interferon-beta, were reportedly the best predictors of response. TCR clones of tumor origin grew in blood after radiotherapy plus ipilimumab.

This sequence originates from a human donor with non-small cell lung cancer who had a partial response to radiotherapy plus ipilimumab. Sequencing used peripheral blood, obtained from a patient treated with radiotherapy plus ipilimumab.

CDR3 coding DNA: TGTGCCTGGAGTGTAGGGACAGGAAACACCATATATTTT. It translates to CAWSVGTGNTIYF. The chain recombines TRBV30 with TRBJ1-3; weak D call: TRBD1 (6 bases). Germline CDR1 is GTSNPN and CDR2 is SVGIG (reference sequence). This CDR3 spans 13 amino acids. Trimming removed 0 bases from V and 4 bases from J, with 7 bases in between.